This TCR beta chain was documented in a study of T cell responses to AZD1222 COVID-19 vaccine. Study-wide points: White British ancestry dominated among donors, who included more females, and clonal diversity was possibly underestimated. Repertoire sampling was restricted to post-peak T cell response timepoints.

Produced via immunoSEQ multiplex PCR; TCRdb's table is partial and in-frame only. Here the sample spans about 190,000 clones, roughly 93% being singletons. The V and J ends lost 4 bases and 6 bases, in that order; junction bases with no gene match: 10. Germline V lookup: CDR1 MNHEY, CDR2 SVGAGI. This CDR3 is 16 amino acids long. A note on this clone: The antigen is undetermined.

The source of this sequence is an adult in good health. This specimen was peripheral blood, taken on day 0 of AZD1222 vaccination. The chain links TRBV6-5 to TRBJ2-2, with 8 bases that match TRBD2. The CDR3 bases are TGTGCCAGCAGTTCCACCGGGACTAGTGTGGCCGGGGAGCTGTTTTTT. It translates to CASSSTGTSVAGELFF.